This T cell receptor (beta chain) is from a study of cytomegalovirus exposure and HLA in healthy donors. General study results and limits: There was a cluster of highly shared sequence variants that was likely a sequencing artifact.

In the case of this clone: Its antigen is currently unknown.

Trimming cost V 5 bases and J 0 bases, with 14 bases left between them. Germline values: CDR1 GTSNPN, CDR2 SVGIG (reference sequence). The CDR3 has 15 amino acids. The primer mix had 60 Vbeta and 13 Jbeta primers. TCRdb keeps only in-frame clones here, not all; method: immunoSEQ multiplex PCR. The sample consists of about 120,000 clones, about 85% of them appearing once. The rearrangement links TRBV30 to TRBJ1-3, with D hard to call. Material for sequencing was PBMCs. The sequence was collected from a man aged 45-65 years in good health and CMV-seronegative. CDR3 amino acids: CAWGIRRSSGNTIYF. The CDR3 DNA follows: TGTGCCTGGGGCATCCGCAGAAGCTCTGGAAACACCATATATTTT.